Below, 26 T cell receptor beta chains from the same sample are listed, as sequenced in a study of cytomegalovirus exposure and HLA in healthy donors. PCR used 60 Vbeta primers and 13 Jbeta primers. Assay used: immunoSEQ multiplex PCR; TCRdb lists only in-frame clones, some missing. The sample lists over 85,000 clones, 60% to 80% seen once, with 7.7% in the top ten. Sequenced material: PBMCs. These receptors were obtained from a female donor in good health and CMV-seronegative.

V gene TRBV5-4 combines with J gene TRBJ1-6; maybe TRBD1 (5 bases). The germline CDR1 and CDR2 sequences are SGHNT and YYREEE (reference sequence). Deletions cut 7 bases from V and 5 bases from J, with 7 bases between. The CDR3 length is 12 residues. CDR3 DNA sequence: TGTGCCAGCGGACACAATAATTCACCCCTCCACTTT. Translated, it gives CASGHNNSPLHF.

V gene TRBV2 combines with J gene TRBJ1-4, with TRBD1 matching 7 bases. The CDR3 sequence is 13 residues long. Germline loops: CDR1 SNHLY, CDR2 FYNNEI. V trimming: 6 bases; J trimming: 8 bases; junction bases outside the gene matches: 6. The CDR3 loop reads CASRRTGAEKLFF. The CDR3 DNA reads as TGTGCCAGCAGGCGGACAGGCGCGGAAAAACTGTTTTTT.

The chain employs TRBV4-1 and TRBJ2-5, with TRBD2 identical over 8 bases. The V and J ends lost 1 base and 5 bases, in that order; junction bases with no gene match: 0. The CDR3 runs to 13 residues. The germline V gene encodes CDR1 MGHRA and CDR2 YSYEKL. The CDR3 loop is CASSQASGETQYF. CDR3 DNA: TGCGCCAGCAGCCAAGCTAGCGGGGAGACCCAGTACTTC.

The chain uses TRBV6-4 and TRBJ2-5, with 8 bases fitting TRBD1. The V gene's germline CDR1 is MRHNA and CDR2 SNTAGT. J was trimmed by 4 bases and V by 6 bases; bases with no gene match: 4. The length of the CDR3 is 13 residues. The CDR3 here is CASSPGQAETQYF. CDR3 nucleotides: TGTGCCAGCAGCCCGGGACAGGCAGAGACCCAGTACTTC.

The V call is TRBV5-1, the J call TRBJ2-1, with 7 bases fitting TRBD1. CDR3 length equals 15 residues. Germline trimming cut 4 bases from V and 5 bases from J; bases unmatched to any gene: 9. The germline V gene encodes CDR1 SGHRS and CDR2 YFSETQ. CDR3 DNA sequence: TGCGCCAGCAGCCCTGGACAGGCCGCAAACAATGAGCAGTTCTTC. Translated, it gives CASSPGQAANNEQFF.

The rearrangement links TRBV28 to TRBJ2-7, with D perhaps matching TRBD2 (6 bases). Germline values: CDR1 MDHEN, CDR2 SYDVKM. Between the trimmed V and J ends, which lost 11 bases and 2 bases, there was a span of 13 bases. This CDR3 is 12 amino acids long. As DNA, the CDR3 is TGTGCCGCCGGGACTCCCACCTACGAGCAGTACTTC. Residues: CAAGTPTYEQYF.

V usage is TRBV7-8 and J usage is TRBJ1-5; maybe TRBD1 (6 bases). V lost 5 bases and J lost 4, with 12 bases in between. This CDR3 spans 14 amino acids. From germline, CDR1 is SGHVS and CDR2 FQNEAQ. CDR3 bases: TGTGCCAGCAGCCCCCGGACAGCTAATCAGCCCCAGCATTTT. Translating gives CASSPRTANQPQHF. Full variable domain (outside the CDR3, taken from reference TRBV7-8 and TRBJ1-5): GAGVSQSPRYKVAKRGQDVALRCDPISGHVSLFWYQQALGQGPEFLTYFQNEAQLDKSGLPSDRFFAERPEGSVSTLKIQRTQQEDSAVYLCASSPRTANQPQHFGDGTRLSIL.

The chain combines TRBV15 with TRBJ2-7; 11 bases match TRBD2. Per germline, CDR1 LNHNV and CDR2 YYDKDF (reference sequence). The CDR3 length is 16 residues. The junction had 5 bases not matched to a gene; V was cut back by 3 bases and J by 1 base. Here the CDR3 reads CATSSQLAGESYEQYF. Written as DNA, the CDR3 is TGTGCCACCAGCAGCCAACTAGCGGGGGAATCCTACGAGCAGTACTTC.

The V call is TRBV6-1, the J call TRBJ1-4; perhaps TRBD1 as D (5 bases). The length of the CDR3 is 12 residues. Germline V CDR1 and CDR2: MNHNS, SASEGT. Trimming stripped 5 bases from V and 14 bases from J, with 15 bases between. CDR3 coding DNA: TGTGCCAGCAGTAGCTTCCAGGGTGACCTGTTTTTT. Amino acid sequence: CASSSFQGDLFF.

This clone was recorded once. The chain links TRBV11-2 to TRBJ2-3; 12 bases align to TRBD2. This CDR3 is 16 amino acids long. With 5 bases clipped from V and 4 bases from J, the junction kept 7 bases outside the gene matches. Germline V lookup: CDR1 SGHAT, CDR2 FQNNGV. CDR3 nucleotide sequence: TGTGCCAGCAGCCAGAGACTAGCGGGAGTGGCAGATACGCAGTATTTT. Translated: CASSQRLAGVADTQYF.

The V and J genes are TRBV19 and TRBJ1-5, with TRBD1 identical over 8 bases. Losses at the gene ends were 5 bases for V and 3 bases for J; bases not matched to a gene: 6. The CDR3 contains 15 residues. Germline V lookup: CDR1 LNHDA, CDR2 SQIVND (reference sequence). CDR3 region: CASSAQGAFNQPQHF. As DNA, the CDR3 is TGTGCCAGTAGTGCCCAGGGGGCCTTCAATCAGCCCCAGCATTTT.

In its sample, this clone was seen once. The chain carries TRBV18 and TRBJ2-7, with 9 bases matching TRBD1. This CDR3 contains 17 residues. J gave up 1 base and V 0 bases, and 7 bases lay outside the gene matches. Germline V gives CDR1 KGHSH, CDR2 LQKENI. CDR3 loop: CASSPPWTGAESYEQYF. The CDR3 DNA is TGTGCCAGCTCACCACCGTGGACAGGGGCAGAGTCCTACGAGCAGTACTTC.

This clone was detected once. CDR3 sequence: CASSLEVVGGDTEAFF. CDR3 bases: TGTGCCAGCAGCTTAGAGGTAGTTGGGGGGGACACTGAAGCTTTCTTT. The V and J genes are TRBV11-2 and TRBJ1-1, with D perhaps TRBD1 (5 bases). V lost 0 bases to trimming and J lost 3 bases, with 14 bases between them. The CDR3 runs to 16 residues. The germline V gene encodes CDR1 SGHAT and CDR2 FQNNGV.

The V and J genes are TRBV6-6 and TRBJ1-1; D call uncertain. The CDR3 is 14 residues long. V was trimmed by 5 bases and J by 0 bases, leaving 10 bases between them. Germline V gives CDR1 MNHNY, CDR2 SVGAGI (reference sequence). The CDR3, as DNA: TGTGCCAGCAGTCAGAACCGAATGAACACTGAAGCTTTCTTT. Its translation: CASSQNRMNTEAFF.

The chain couples TRBV5-1 to TRBJ2-5; 10 bases are shared with TRBD2. The V gene end was trimmed by 8 bases and the J gene end by 0 bases; junction bases not matched to a gene: 13. The CDR3 is 17 residues long. The V gene's germline CDR1 is SGHRS and CDR2 YFSETQ. DNA for the CDR3: TGCGCCAGTACCTTAGCGGGGGGCCCTCTGTACCAAGAGACCCAGTACTTC. Amino acids: CASTLAGGPLYQETQYF.

This sequence joins TRBV7-9 and TRBJ1-2; the D is unclear. The germline V and J ends were trimmed by 1 base and 4 bases, with 13 bases remaining between them. Germline V gives CDR1 SEHNR, CDR2 FQNEAQ (reference sequence). This CDR3 has 15 residues. The CDR3 DNA reads as TGTGCCAGCAGCTTAGGGAGCGGAGGCCTCTATGGCTACACCTTC. Translating gives CASSLGSGGLYGYTF.

This clone has just one count. This sequence joins TRBV5-5 and TRBJ2-1; 12 bases map to TRBD2. Trimming at V came to 1 base and at J to 7 bases, leaving 6 bases not matched to a gene. This CDR3 is built from 16 residues. Germline V lookup: CDR1 SGHKS, CDR2 YYEKEE (reference sequence). DNA of the CDR3: TGTGCCAGCAGCTTGCCCCCTAGCGGGGGGGCGAATGAGCAGTTCTTC. Translation: CASSLPPSGGANEQFF.

The gene calls are TRBV4-3 and TRBJ2-7; D is perhaps TRBD1 (5 bases). Trimming pared 1 base from V and 2 bases from J, leaving 18 bases between. Germline CDR1 and CDR2: LGHNA and YSLEER. The CDR3 is made up of 17 amino acids. The CDR3 nucleotides are TGCGCCAGCAGCCAAGGACCTATAAGGGGCAGGCCCTACGAGCAGTACTTC. Protein: CASSQGPIRGRPYEQYF.

The rearrangement links TRBV30 to TRBJ2-3; D is unresolved. V was cut by 0 bases and J by 3 bases, with 4 bases left in between. This CDR3 has 12 amino acids. Germline V gene data show CDR1 as GTSNPN and CDR2 as SVGIG (reference sequence). The CDR3 loop is CAWSVLTDTQYF. The DNA for the CDR3 is TGTGCCTGGAGTGTACTGACAGATACGCAGTATTTT.

This clone was picked up one time. The chain carries TRBV9 and TRBJ2-7; maybe TRBD2 (6 bases). This CDR3 spans 15 amino acids. The germline CDR1 and CDR2 sequences are SGDLS and YYNGEE. V gave up 0 bases and J gave up 3 bases, with 13 bases separating them. This chain's CDR3 is CASSVAPGEGYEQYF. Written as DNA, the CDR3 is TGTGCCAGCAGCGTAGCTCCGGGAGAGGGCTACGAGCAGTACTTC.

V and J are TRBV7-9 and TRBJ1-1; D gene unclear. There are 13 residues in the CDR3. CDR1 and CDR2 from the germline V gene are SEHNR and FQNEAQ (reference sequence). V lost 1 base, J lost 0 bases, and 3 bases lay in between. CDR3 nucleotides: TGTGCCAGCAGCTTAGAGCTGAACACTGAAGCTTTCTTT. This sequence encodes CASSLELNTEAFF.

This chain joins TRBV18 and TRBJ2-5; 7 bases are shared with TRBD1. Trimming took 1 base from V and 2 from J; bases not matched to a gene: 7. This CDR3 has 16 residues. Germline CDR1 KGHSH, CDR2 LQKENI. The CDR3 sequence is CASSPRVGQAQETQYF. The CDR3 coding sequence is TGTGCCAGCTCACCACGGGTCGGACAGGCACAAGAGACCCAGTACTTC. The whole variable domain, filled in from reference TRBV18 and TRBJ2-5, reads NAGVMQNPRHLVRRRGQEARLRCSPMKGHSHVYWYRQLPEEGLKFMVYLQKENIIDESGMPKERFSAEFPKEGPSILRIQQVVRGDSAAYFCASSPRVGQAQETQYFGPGTRLLVL.

This chain connects TRBV7-2 to TRBJ1-5; D is uncertain. The CDR3 consists of 16 residues. V was clipped by 4 bases and J by 0 bases, with 13 bases between them. Germline V gene sequence: CDR1 SGHTA, CDR2 FQGNSA. The CDR3 sequence is CASSSSVRNSNQPQHF. CDR3 DNA sequence: TGTGCCAGCAGCTCCTCCGTGCGGAATAGCAATCAGCCCCAGCATTTT.

The rearrangement joins TRBV7-6 to TRBJ2-2, with TRBD2 matching 13 bases. The ends lost 2 bases at V and 7 bases at J; junction bases unmatched: 4. This CDR3 has 16 residues. CDR1 is SGHVS and CDR2 is FNYEAQ in the germline V gene. The CDR3 loop is CASSLWTSGSSGELFF. In nucleotides, the CDR3 is TGTGCCAGCAGCTTATGGACTAGCGGGAGTAGCGGGGAGCTGTTTTTT.

The chain uses TRBV19 and TRBJ2-5; 8 positions agree with TRBD2. CDR1 is LNHDA and CDR2 is SQIVND in the germline V gene (reference sequence). The V gene end was trimmed by 6 bases and the J gene end by 5 bases; junction bases not matched to a gene: 17. The CDR3 covers 17 residues. CDR3 in DNA: TGTGCCAGTAGGGACGGACTAGCCGGAAGGAGACGGGAGACCCAGTACTTC. This codes for CASRDGLAGRRRETQYF.

J is TRBJ2-1 and V is TRBV27; tentatively, D is TRBD2 (5 bases). The CDR3 consists of 15 residues. Germline CDR1 reads MNHEY; CDR2 reads SMNVEV (reference sequence). Trimming removed 6 bases from V and 3 bases from J, with 15 bases in between. CDR3 loop: CASSIAGVGYNEQFF. Here the CDR3 DNA reads TGTGCCAGCAGCATTGCCGGGGTGGGCTACAATGAGCAGTTCTTC.